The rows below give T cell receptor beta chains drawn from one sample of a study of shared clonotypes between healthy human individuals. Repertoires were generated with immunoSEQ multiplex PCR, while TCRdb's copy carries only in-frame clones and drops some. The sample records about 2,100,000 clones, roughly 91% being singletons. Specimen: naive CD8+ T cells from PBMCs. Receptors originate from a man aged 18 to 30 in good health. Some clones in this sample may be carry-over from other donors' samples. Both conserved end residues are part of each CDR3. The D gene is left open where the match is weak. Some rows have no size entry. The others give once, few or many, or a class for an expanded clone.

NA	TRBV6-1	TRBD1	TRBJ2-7	TGTGCCAGCAGTATCCCCGGGACAGCCTACGAGCAGTACTTC	CASSIPGTAYEQYF
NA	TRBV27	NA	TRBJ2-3	TGTGCCAGCAGTTTAAACATAAGGAATACGCAGTATTTT	CASSLNIRNTQYF
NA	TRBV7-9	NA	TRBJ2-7	TGTGCCAGCAGCCCTATAGGGGGACGCGAGCAGTACTTC	CASSPIGGREQYF
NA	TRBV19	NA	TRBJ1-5	TGTGCCAGTAGTATGGGGATGGGCAATCAGCCCCAGCATTTT	CASSMGMGNQPQHF
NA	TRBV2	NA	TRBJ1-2	TGTGCCAGCAGCTGGGCAGGGGAGGGCTATGGCTACACCTTC	CASSWAGEGYGYTF
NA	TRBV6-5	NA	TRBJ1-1	TGTGCCAGCAGTTCAGGCTCCAGGACAGCTTTCTTT	CASSSGSRTAFF
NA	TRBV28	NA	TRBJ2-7	TGTGCCAGCAGTTTAGGACTGAATGCGGCCTACGAGCAGTACTTC	CASSLGLNAAYEQYF
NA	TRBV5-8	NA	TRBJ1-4	TGTGCCAGCAGCCGACGGGCCGGGCTGTTTTTT	CASSRRAGLFF
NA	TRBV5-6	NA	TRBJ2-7	TGTGCCAGCAGCCTGGGTGTGGGGATAAAGGTGGACGAGCAGTACTTC	CASSLGVGIKVDEQYF
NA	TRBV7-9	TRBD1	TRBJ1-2	TGTGCCAGCAGCTTCCCCCGGGACAGCTTTAACTATGGCTACACCTTC	CASSFPRDSFNYGYTF
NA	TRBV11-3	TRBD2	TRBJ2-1	TGTGCCAGCAGCACCGGGACTAGCGGGAGTTATGAGCAGTTCTTC	CASSTGTSGSYEQFF
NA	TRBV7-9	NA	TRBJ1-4	TGTGCCAGCAGCTTAGAGAATTCGGAGAAACTGTTTTTT	CASSLENSEKLFF
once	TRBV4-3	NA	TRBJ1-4	TGCGCCAGCAGCCAGAGGCTCGTAGACGCAACTAATGAAAAACTGTTTTTT	CASSQRLVDATNEKLFF
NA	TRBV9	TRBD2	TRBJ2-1	TGTGCCAGCAGCGTAGCCCATGGTAGCGGGAATGAGCAGTTCTTC	CASSVAHGSGNEQFF
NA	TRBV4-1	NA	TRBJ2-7	TGCGCCAGCAGCCAAAGGGAGGATATAGGGGGCTACGAGCAGTACTTC	CASSQREDIGGYEQYF
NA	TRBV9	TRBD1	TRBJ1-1	TGTGCCAGCAGCGTAGGGGGACAGGGAAATACTGAAGCTTTCTTT	CASSVGGQGNTEAFF
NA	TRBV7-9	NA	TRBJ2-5	TGTGCCAGCAGCTTAGCGGAGGAGACCCAGTACTTC	CASSLAEETQYF
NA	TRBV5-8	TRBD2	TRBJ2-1	TGTGCCAGCCGACCGCGGGGGGCGGGAGAGTGGGATGAGCAGTTCTTC	CASRPRGAGEWDEQFF
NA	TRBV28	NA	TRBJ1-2	TGTGCCAGCACCTACCCGGGGGCTGGCTATGGCTACACCTTC	CASTYPGAGYGYTF
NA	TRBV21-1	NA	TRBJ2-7	TGTGCCAGCAGCAAAGCGGGACAGGATACCTACGAGCAGTACTTC	CASSKAGQDTYEQYF
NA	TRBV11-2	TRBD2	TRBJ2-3	TGTGCCAGCAGCCCTCGGACTAGCGGGGGCGGCACAGATACGCAGTATTTT	CASSPRTSGGGTDTQYF
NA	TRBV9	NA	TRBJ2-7	TGTGCCAGCAGCCCCCGTCCAGGTAACTACGAGCAGTACTTC	CASSPRPGNYEQYF
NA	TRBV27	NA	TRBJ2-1	TGTGCCAGCAAGATCGACAGCTACAATGAGCAGTTCTTC	CASKIDSYNEQFF
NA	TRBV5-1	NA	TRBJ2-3	TGCGCCAGCAGACGTTACAGGTCTAGCACAGATACGCAGTATTTT	CASRRYRSSTDTQYF
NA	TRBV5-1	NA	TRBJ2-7	TGCGCCAGCAGCCTAACGCTAGGACCAGGGGAGCAGTACTTC	CASSLTLGPGEQYF
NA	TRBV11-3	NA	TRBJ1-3	TGTGCCAGCAGCCCAGACAGCACCTCTGGAAACACCATATATTTT	CASSPDSTSGNTIYF
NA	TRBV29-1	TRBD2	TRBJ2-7	TGCAGCGCCTATGGGACTAGCGGGAATTACGAGCAGTACTTC	CSAYGTSGNYEQYF
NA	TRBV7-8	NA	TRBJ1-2	TGTGCCAGCCGAGACTCAAAGGGGGGCGACTATGGCTACACCTTC	CASRDSKGGDYGYTF
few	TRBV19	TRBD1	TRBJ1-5	TGTGCCAGCTCTAGGACAGGAGGGAGCAATCAGCCCCAGCATTTT	CASSRTGGSNQPQHF
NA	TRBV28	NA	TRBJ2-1	TGTGCCAGCAGTTTCGCGGACTTAAACAATGAGCAGTTCTTC	CASSFADLNNEQFF
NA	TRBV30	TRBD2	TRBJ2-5	TGTGCCTGGGGTACCGGGACTAGCAGGTTCTCGGAGACCCAGTACTTC	CAWGTGTSRFSETQYF
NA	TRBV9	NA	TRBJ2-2	TGTGCCAGCAGCGTACGCAAGGGATGGGGCACCGGGGAGCTGTTTTTT	CASSVRKGWGTGELFF
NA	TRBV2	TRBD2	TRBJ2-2	TGTGCCAGCAGTGGGTCTCGACTAGCGGGAGGGCTGAGTACCGGGGAGCTGTTTTTT	CASSGSRLAGGLSTGELFF
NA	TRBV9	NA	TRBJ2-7	TGTGCCAGCAGCGTCCGGGACTCGAACCACGAGCAGTACTTC	CASSVRDSNHEQYF
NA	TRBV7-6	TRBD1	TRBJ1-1	TGTGCCAGCAGCCTGGGACAGGGCCGCACTGAAGCTTTCTTT	CASSLGQGRTEAFF
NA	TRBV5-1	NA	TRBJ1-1	TGCGCCAGCAGCTCAGAAGCCGGGACACGGACGTACACTGAAGCTTTCTTT	CASSSEAGTRTYTEAFF
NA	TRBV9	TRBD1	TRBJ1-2	TGTGCCAGCAGCCCGCTGGGGACAGTGACTTCGGTGGGCTACACCTTC	CASSPLGTVTSVGYTF
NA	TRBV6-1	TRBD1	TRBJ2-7	TGTGCCAGCCCCCCCGGACAGGGTATTTCGTACGAGCAGTACTTC	CASPPGQGISYEQYF
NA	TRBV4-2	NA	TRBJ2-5	TGTGCCAGCAGCCAAGATGGCTCAAACCAAGAGACCCAGTACTTC	CASSQDGSNQETQYF
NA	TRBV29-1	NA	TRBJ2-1	TGCAGCGTTGAAGGAATAAGCGGGCTTTACAATGAGCAGTTCTTC	CSVEGISGLYNEQFF
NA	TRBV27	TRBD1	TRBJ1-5	TGTGCCAGCAGTTTTCAAGGGGGCGAAAGCAATCAGCCCCAGCATTTT	CASSFQGGESNQPQHF
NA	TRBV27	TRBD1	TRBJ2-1	TGTGCCAGCAGTTTTCTACCGGGACAGGGGGGGAATGAGCAGTTCTTC	CASSFLPGQGGNEQFF
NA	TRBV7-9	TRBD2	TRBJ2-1	TGTGCCAGCAGCCCCCCCGAGGTAGCGGGAGGCAATGAGCAGTTCTTC	CASSPPEVAGGNEQFF
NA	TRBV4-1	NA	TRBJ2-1	TGCGCCAGCAGCCAATTACAGGATCGGGAGAATGAGCAGTTCTTC	CASSQLQDRENEQFF
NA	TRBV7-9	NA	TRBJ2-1	TGTGCCGGATACCTAGGAAATGAGCAGTTCTTC	CAGYLGNEQFF